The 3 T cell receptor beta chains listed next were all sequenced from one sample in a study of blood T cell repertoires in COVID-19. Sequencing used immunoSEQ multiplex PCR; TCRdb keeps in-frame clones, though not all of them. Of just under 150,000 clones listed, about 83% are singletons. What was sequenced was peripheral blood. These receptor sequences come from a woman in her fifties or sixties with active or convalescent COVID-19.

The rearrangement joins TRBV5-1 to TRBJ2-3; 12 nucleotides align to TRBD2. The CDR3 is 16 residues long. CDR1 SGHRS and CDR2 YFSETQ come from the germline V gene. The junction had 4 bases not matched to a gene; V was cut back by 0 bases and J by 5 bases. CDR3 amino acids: CASSLGLAGAEDTQYF. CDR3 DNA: TGCGCCAGCAGCTTGGGACTAGCGGGAGCTGAAGATACGCAGTATTTT.

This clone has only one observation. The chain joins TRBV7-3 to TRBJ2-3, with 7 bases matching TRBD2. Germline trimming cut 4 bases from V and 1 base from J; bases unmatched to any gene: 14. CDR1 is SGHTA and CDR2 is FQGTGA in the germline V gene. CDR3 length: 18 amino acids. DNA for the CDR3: TGTGCCAGCAGCTCCTCCCCGGGGGGTGGGCTAGGCACAGATACGCAGTATTTT. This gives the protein CASSSSPGGGLGTDTQYF.

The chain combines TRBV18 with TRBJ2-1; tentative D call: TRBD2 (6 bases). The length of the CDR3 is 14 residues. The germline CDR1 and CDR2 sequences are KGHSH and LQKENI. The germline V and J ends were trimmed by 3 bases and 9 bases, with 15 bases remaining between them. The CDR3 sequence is CASSPGLGVGEQFF. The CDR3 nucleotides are TGTGCCAGCTCACCGGGACTGGGGGTAGGTGAGCAGTTCTTC.